The present T cell receptor beta chain was sequenced within a study of regulatory T cells in long-lasting Graves disease. About the study: Antithyroid drugs had been given to newly diagnosed Graves' patients for under 3 months.

With respect to this clonotype: Its target is not known.

Construction of TCR beta libraries relied on iRepertoire HTBI primers and on Arm-PCR targeting CDR3 regions. TCRdb re-derived calls from the multiplex PCR reads in MiXCR, one entry per CDR3 protein. The table shows 400,000 to 500,000 distinct CDR3 sequences, with roughly 17% occurring only once. Time point: newly diagnosed GD, antithyroid drugs for less than 3 months. Generation of the TCR library employed RNA extracted from PBMCs. The CDR3 runs 14 residues. In germline, CDR1 is MDHEN, CDR2 SYDVKM. Trimming removed 6 bases at V and 4 bases at J, with 12 bases between. Overall study results and limits: Preferential use of TRBV28, TRBJ1-2 and TRBJ2-5 was seen in persistent disease. A limited number of samples was an acknowledged limitation.

These same data were also listed under a study on T cells in Graves' hyperthyroidism and ophthalmopathy. As that report states: The TCR CDR3 was amplified in a first-round RT-PCR using the HTBI primer set.

Material: peripheral blood mononuclear cells (PBMCs), obtained at new diagnosis, from a patient treated with antithyroid drugs. The chain carries TRBV28 and TRBJ2-2; D might be TRBD1 (6 bases). The receptor's source is a woman between 18 and 29 years old with Graves disease. The CDR3 loop is CASRPGHPTGELFF. The CDR3 DNA follows: TGTGCCAGCAGACCGGGACACCCCACCGGGGAGCTGTTTTTT.